This T cell receptor beta chain was sequenced during a study of OX40 agonist ivuxolimab in advanced cancers. Study-level information: Ivuxolimab, an antibody acting as an agonist of OX40 (CD134), was used to treat patients. Head and neck, renal cell, melanoma or hepatocellular carcinoma were the cancers that dose-escalation patients had. Whole-study findings and limits: Also showing low normalized T-cell clonal expansion were some of the nonresponders.

Sequencing was performed with immunoSEQ multiplex PCR; in TCRdb, only in-frame clones are kept and a portion is missing. Of some 64,000 clones detected, about 87% appear once; the ten largest clones hold over 2.5%. The sample holds one count of this clone. As yet, its antigen is unknown. Germline V gene lookup returns CDR1 SEHNR and CDR2 FQNEAQ (reference sequence). The V and J ends lost 5 bases and 7 bases respectively, with 8 bases between them. The CDR3 covers 12 residues. The gene calls are TRBV7-9 and TRBJ1-4; no reliable D call. The TCR comes from an adult with an advanced solid tumor such as melanoma, head and neck, liver or kidney cancer. The source was CD4+ or CD8+ T cells sorted from blood, collected in a trial of the OX40 agonist ivuxolimab. The CDR3 coding sequence is TGTGCCAGCAGCAGCCTAAGTGAAAAACTGTTTTTT. This encodes CASSSLSEKLFF.